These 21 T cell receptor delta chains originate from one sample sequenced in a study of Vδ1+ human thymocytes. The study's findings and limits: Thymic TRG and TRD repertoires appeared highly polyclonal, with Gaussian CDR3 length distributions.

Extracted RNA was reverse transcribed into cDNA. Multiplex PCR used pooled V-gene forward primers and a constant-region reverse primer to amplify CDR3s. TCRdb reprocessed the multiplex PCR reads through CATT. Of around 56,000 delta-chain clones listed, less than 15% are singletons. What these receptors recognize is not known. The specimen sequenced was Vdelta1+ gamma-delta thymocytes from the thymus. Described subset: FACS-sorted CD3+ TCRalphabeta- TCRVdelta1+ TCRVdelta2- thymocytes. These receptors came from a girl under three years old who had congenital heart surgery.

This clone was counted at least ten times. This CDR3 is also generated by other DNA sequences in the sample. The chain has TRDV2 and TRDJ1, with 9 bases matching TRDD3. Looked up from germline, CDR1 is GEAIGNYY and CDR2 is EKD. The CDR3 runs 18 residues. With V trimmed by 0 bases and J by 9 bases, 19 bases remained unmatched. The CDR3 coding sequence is TGTGCCTGTGACACCGGCTTTCTGGGGATACGCCGTCGGAGCCAACTCATCTTT. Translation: CACDTGFLGIRRRSQLIF.

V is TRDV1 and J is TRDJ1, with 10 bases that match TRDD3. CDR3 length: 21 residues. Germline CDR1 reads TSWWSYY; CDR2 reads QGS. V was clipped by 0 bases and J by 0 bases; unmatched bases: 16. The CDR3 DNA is TGTGCTCTTGGGGAACTAGCGGTCAGGTGTACTGGGGGATCGGACACCGATAAACTCATCTTT. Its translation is CALGELAVRCTGGSDTDKLIF.

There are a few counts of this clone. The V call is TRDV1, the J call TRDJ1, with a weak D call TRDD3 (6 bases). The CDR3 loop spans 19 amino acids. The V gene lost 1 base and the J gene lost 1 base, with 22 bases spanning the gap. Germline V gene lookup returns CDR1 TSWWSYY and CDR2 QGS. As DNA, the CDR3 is TGTGCTCTTGGGGAACATACCGCGGTGGGGGTTCCATTCACCGATAAACTCATCTTT. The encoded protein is CALGEHTAVGVPFTDKLIF.

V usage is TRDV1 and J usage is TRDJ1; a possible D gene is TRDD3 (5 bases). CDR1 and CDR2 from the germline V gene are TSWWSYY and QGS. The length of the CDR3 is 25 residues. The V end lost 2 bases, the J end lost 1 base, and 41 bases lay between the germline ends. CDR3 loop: CALGEKNPPWNTLGPTPRGTDKLIF. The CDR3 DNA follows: TGTGCTCTTGGGGAAAAGAATCCACCATGGAACACCCTGGGACCCACACCCCGGGGCACCGATAAACTCATCTTT.

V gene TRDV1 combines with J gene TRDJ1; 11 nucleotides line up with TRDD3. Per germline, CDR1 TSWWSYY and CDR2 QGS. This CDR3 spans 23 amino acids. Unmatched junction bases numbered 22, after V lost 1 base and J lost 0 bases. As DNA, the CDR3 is TGTGCTCTTGGGGAACCTTCACATTTACTGGGGGATAACACCAACAAATACACCGATAAACTCATCTTT. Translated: CALGEPSHLLGDNTNKYTDKLIF.

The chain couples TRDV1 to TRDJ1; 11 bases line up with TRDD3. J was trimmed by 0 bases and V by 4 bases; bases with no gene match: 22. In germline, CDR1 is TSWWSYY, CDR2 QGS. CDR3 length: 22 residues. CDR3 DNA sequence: TGTGCTCTTGGGGGTTCTACGAAGGGAACGTACTGGGGGATAAAAAACACCGATAAACTCATCTTT. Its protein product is CALGGSTKGTYWGIKNTDKLIF.

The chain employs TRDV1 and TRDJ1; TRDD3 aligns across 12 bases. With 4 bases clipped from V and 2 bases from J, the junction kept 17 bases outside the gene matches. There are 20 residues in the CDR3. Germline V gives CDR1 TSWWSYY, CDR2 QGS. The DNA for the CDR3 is TGTGCTCTTGGGGGAATCCAAGGCTGGGGGATACGCTGTTCTACCGATAAACTCATCTTT. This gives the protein CALGGIQGWGIRCSTDKLIF.

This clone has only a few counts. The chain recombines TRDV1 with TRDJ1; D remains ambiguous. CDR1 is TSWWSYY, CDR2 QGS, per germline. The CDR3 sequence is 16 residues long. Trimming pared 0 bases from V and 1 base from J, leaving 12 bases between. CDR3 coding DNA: TGTGCTCTTGGGGAACTTCAGGTCCCAGGCACCGATAAACTCATCTTT. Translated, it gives CALGELQVPGTDKLIF.

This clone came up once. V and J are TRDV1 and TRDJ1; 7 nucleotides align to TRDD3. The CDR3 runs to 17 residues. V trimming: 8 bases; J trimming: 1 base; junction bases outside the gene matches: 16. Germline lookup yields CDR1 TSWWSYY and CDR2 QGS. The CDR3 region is CALLRLPDGIPTDKLIF. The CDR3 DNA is TGTGCTCTTCTCCGTTTGCCCGACGGGATACCCACCGATAAACTCATCTTT.

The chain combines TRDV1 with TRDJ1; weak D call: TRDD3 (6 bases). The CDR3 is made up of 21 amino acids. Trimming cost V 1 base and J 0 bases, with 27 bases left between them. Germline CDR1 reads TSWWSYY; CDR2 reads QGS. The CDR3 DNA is TGTGCTCTTGGGGAACGCGGGCATCGTCGGGGGACCTTAGTAAACACCGATAAACTCATCTTT. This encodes CALGERGHRRGTLVNTDKLIF.

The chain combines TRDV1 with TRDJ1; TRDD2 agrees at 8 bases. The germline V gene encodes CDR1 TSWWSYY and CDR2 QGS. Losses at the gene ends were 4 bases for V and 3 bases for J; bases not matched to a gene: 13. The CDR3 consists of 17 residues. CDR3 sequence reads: CALGASYGASAPDKLIF. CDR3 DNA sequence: TGTGCTCTTGGGGCTTCCTACGGTGCCTCGGCCCCCGATAAACTCATCTTT.

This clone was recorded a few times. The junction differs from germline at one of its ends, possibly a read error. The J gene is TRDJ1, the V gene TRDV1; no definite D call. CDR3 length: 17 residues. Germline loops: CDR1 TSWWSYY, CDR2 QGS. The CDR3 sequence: CALGELYPLGGPEKLIF. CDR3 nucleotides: TGTGCTCTTGGGGAACTATACCCTCTAGGCGGGCCCGAGAAACTCATCTTT.

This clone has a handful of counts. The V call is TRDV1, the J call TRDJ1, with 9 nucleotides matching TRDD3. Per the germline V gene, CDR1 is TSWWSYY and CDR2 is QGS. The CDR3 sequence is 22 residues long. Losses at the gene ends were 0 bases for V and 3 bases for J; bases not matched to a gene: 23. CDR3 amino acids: CALGELANPYWGRLQGADKLIF. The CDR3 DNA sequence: TGTGCTCTTGGGGAACTGGCCAACCCGTACTGGGGGAGACTTCAGGGCGCCGATAAACTCATCTTT.

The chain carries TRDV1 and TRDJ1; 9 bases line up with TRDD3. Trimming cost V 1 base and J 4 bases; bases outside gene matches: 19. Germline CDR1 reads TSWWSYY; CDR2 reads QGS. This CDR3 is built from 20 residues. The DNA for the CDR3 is TGTGCTCTTGGGGAACCCCAGGTTGCTACCGACTGGGGGAAATACGATAAACTCATCTTT. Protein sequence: CALGEPQVATDWGKYDKLIF.

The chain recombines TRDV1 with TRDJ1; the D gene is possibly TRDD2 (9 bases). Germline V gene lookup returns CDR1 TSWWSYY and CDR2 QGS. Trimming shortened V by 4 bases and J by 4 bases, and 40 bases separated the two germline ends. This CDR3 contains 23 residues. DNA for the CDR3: TGTGCTCTTGGGGCCCCACCCACGGCCTTCCTACTAACTACTGGGGATACAAACGATAAACTCATCTTT. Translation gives CALGAPPTAFLLTTGDTNDKLIF.

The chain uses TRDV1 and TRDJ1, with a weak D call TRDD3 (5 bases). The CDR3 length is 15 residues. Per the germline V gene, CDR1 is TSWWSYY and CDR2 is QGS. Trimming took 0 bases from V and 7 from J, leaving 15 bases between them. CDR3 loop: CALGELSPQGGKLIF. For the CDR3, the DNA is TGTGCTCTTGGGGAACTATCCCCCCAAGGGGGTAAACTCATCTTT.

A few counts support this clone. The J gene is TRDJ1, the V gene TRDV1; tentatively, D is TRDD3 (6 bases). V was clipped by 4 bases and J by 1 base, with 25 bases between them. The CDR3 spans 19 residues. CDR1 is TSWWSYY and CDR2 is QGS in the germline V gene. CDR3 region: CALGGFSPAFTGFTDKLIF. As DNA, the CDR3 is TGTGCTCTTGGGGGCTTTAGCCCCGCTTTCACTGGGTTCACCGATAAACTCATCTTT.

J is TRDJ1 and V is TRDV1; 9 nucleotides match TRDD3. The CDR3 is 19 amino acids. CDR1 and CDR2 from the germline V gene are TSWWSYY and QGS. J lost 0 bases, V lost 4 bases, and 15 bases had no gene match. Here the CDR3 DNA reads TGTGCTCTTGGGGGACCAGACTACTGGGGGACGCACCACACCGATAAACTCATCTTT. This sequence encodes CALGGPDYWGTHHTDKLIF.

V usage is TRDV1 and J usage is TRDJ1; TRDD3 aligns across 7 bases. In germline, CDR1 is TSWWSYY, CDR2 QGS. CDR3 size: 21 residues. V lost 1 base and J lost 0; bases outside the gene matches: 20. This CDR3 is CALGERCLPRGYPGYTDKLIF. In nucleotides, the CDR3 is TGTGCTCTTGGGGAACGTTGCCTACCCCGGGGATATCCGGGATACACCGATAAACTCATCTTT.

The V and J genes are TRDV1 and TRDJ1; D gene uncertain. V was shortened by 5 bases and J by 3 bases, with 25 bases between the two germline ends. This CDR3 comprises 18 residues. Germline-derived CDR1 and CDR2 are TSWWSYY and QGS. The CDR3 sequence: CALGPPATLRSLADKLIF. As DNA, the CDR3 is TGTGCTCTTGGGCCCCCAGCTACCCTCCGAAGTTTGGCCGATAAACTCATCTTT.

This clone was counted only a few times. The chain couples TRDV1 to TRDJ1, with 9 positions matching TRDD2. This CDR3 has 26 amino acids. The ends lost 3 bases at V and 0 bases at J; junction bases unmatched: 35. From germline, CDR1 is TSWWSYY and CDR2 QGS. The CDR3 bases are TGTGCTCTTGGGGACCCAAGCCTTCCTACGGGCAGGGGGGTCCGACGGACCCCCAAGTACACCGATAAACTCATCTTT. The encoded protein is CALGDPSLPTGRGVRRTPKYTDKLIF.